The text below deals with one T cell receptor (beta chain). The data were taken from a study of cytomegalovirus exposure and HLA in healthy donors. The CDR3 runs to 17 residues. CDR1 and CDR2 from the germline V gene are LNHDA and SQIVND (reference sequence). The V segment lost 3 bases and the J segment 4 bases; nucleotides outside the gene matches: 4. PCR was performed using 60 Vbeta and 13 Jbeta primers. The table came from immunoSEQ multiplex PCR; TCRdb's copy has only in-frame clones and leaves some out. The table records 270,000 or so clones, approximately 90% of them present only once. This TCR derives from a man aged 35 to 55 in good health and CMV-seropositive. Specimen: PBMCs. The rearrangement links TRBV19 to TRBJ2-1, with TRBD2 identical over 15 bases. The CDR3 is CASSIRGLAGGYNEQFF. Here the CDR3 DNA reads TGTGCCAGTAGTATTCGAGGACTAGCGGGAGGGTACAATGAGCAGTTCTTC.